The rows below give T cell receptor beta chains drawn from one sample of a study of technical replicates of blood from a handful of donors. Measured with immunoSEQ multiplex PCR; TCRdb has only the in-frame clones, and not every one. The sample lists about 88,000 clones; around 92% were seen once. The sample was T cells isolated from PBMCs. The receptors shown here come from a human donor in good health. The CDR3 runs from the conserved cysteine through the conserved F or W. D genes are given only for firm matches. Clone size is given for some rows only: seen once, a few or many times, or a class if the clone is expanded.

v_gene: TRBV7-2; j_gene: TRBJ1-4; d_gene: NA; abundance: NA; CDR3nt: TGTGCCAGCAGCGGCAGGACAGATTCCAATGAAAAACTGTTTTTT; CDR3aa: CASSGRTDSNEKLFF
v_gene: TRBV5-5; j_gene: TRBJ1-5; d_gene: TRBD1; abundance: NA; CDR3nt: TGTGCCAGCAGCTTGGCCGCTTTTAGACAGGGGCACAATCAGCCCCAGCATTTT; CDR3aa: CASSLAAFRQGHNQPQHF
v_gene: TRBV15; j_gene: TRBJ1-1; d_gene: NA; abundance: NA; CDR3nt: TGTGCCACCAGCAGAGATTCCAGTTCGAACACTGAAGCTTTCTTT; CDR3aa: CATSRDSSSNTEAFF
v_gene: TRBV7-9; j_gene: TRBJ2-7; d_gene: NA; abundance: NA; CDR3nt: TGTGCCAGCAGCTTAGAGCTAGCTGAGACCTACGAGCAGTACTTC; CDR3aa: CASSLELAETYEQYF
v_gene: TRBV5-1; j_gene: TRBJ2-3; d_gene: TRBD2; abundance: NA; CDR3nt: TGCGCCAGCAGCCAGGGACTAGCGGGGGGTGGCGGTACGCAGTATTTT; CDR3aa: CASSQGLAGGGGTQYF
v_gene: TRBV6-5; j_gene: TRBJ1-5; d_gene: NA; abundance: NA; CDR3nt: TGTGCCAGCAGACGGTACAGGGAGAGCAATCAGCCCCAGCATTTT; CDR3aa: CASRRYRESNQPQHF
v_gene: TRBV6-5; j_gene: TRBJ1-1; d_gene: NA; abundance: NA; CDR3nt: TGTGCCAGCAGTTTACAGGGTACGGCTTTCTTT; CDR3aa: CASSLQGTAFF
v_gene: TRBV19; j_gene: TRBJ1-5; d_gene: TRBD1; abundance: NA; CDR3nt: TGTGCCAGTAGTATATTCTGGACCGGGACAGGGGCAAGTCAGCCCCAGCATTTT; CDR3aa: CASSIFWTGTGASQPQHF
v_gene: TRBV19; j_gene: TRBJ2-1; d_gene: NA; abundance: once; CDR3nt: TGTGCCAGTAGTTACGCAAGACAGTCGTTTGAGCAGTTCTTC; CDR3aa: CASSYARQSFEQFF
v_gene: TRBV6-1; j_gene: TRBJ2-7; d_gene: TRBD1; abundance: NA; CDR3nt: TGTGCCAGCGACAGGGGGACCTACGAGCAGTACTTC; CDR3aa: CASDRGTYEQYF
v_gene: TRBV28; j_gene: TRBJ2-4; d_gene: NA; abundance: NA; CDR3nt: TGTGCCAGCAGTTCTGGGGATCGGGGCATTCAGTACTTC; CDR3aa: CASSSGDRGIQYF
v_gene: TRBV28; j_gene: TRBJ2-2; d_gene: NA; abundance: NA; CDR3nt: TGTGCCAGCAGTCAGAGGGGGCGGGGCGGGGAGCTGTTTTTT; CDR3aa: CASSQRGRGGELFF
v_gene: TRBV18; j_gene: TRBJ1-2; d_gene: TRBD1; abundance: NA; CDR3nt: TGTGCCAGCTCACCCGGACAGGCCTATGGCTACACCTTC; CDR3aa: CASSPGQAYGYTF
v_gene: TRBV7-9; j_gene: TRBJ1-2; d_gene: TRBD1; abundance: NA; CDR3nt: TGTGCCAGCAGCCGAGGACAGGGAGACTATGGCTACACCTTC; CDR3aa: CASSRGQGDYGYTF
v_gene: TRBV29-1; j_gene: TRBJ1-1; d_gene: TRBD1; abundance: NA; CDR3nt: TGCAGCGTTGCGACAGGGTGGATGCCGAACACTGAAGCTTTCTTT; CDR3aa: CSVATGWMPNTEAFF
v_gene: TRBV6-5; j_gene: TRBJ1-4; d_gene: NA; abundance: NA; CDR3nt: TGTGCCAGCAGTGAGACAGCTTCTAATGAAAAACTGTTTTTT; CDR3aa: CASSETASNEKLFF
v_gene: TRBV28; j_gene: TRBJ1-1; d_gene: NA; abundance: NA; CDR3nt: TGTGCCAGCAGGTTAAGCTCGGGAGGGAACACTGAAGCTTTCTTT; CDR3aa: CASRLSSGGNTEAFF
v_gene: TRBV5-1; j_gene: TRBJ2-3; d_gene: TRBD2; abundance: NA; CDR3nt: TGCGCCAGCAGTCCCGGGACTAGCGGGGACCTCAACACAGATACGCAGTATTTT; CDR3aa: CASSPGTSGDLNTDTQYF
v_gene: TRBV5-4; j_gene: TRBJ2-3; d_gene: TRBD2; abundance: NA; CDR3nt: TGTGCCAGCAGCTCTCGGCGGGGGGGGCCGGCAGATACGCAGTATTTT; CDR3aa: CASSSRRGGPADTQYF
v_gene: TRBV6-5; j_gene: TRBJ1-1; d_gene: NA; abundance: NA; CDR3nt: TGTGCCAGCGGGCGACCCACTGAAGCTTTCTTT; CDR3aa: CASGRPTEAFF
v_gene: TRBV11-2; j_gene: TRBJ1-2; d_gene: NA; abundance: NA; CDR3nt: TGTGCCAGCAGCTTACCCGGAGCTGGATATGGCTACACCTTC; CDR3aa: CASSLPGAGYGYTF
v_gene: TRBV2; j_gene: TRBJ2-3; d_gene: NA; abundance: NA; CDR3nt: TGTGCCAGCAGAGAGGACACCCTCACAGATACGCAGTATTTT; CDR3aa: CASREDTLTDTQYF
v_gene: TRBV28; j_gene: TRBJ2-5; d_gene: TRBD2; abundance: NA; CDR3nt: TGTGCCAGCTGGTCTAGCGGAGGGAGGGGAGAGACCCAGTACTTC; CDR3aa: CASWSSGGRGETQYF
v_gene: TRBV6-4; j_gene: TRBJ2-2; d_gene: TRBD1; abundance: NA; CDR3nt: TGTGCCAGCAGTAACAGGGGCGGGGAGCTGTTTTTT; CDR3aa: CASSNRGGELFF
v_gene: TRBV2; j_gene: TRBJ2-7; d_gene: NA; abundance: NA; CDR3nt: TGTGCCAGCAACCGGGGTCCCTACGAGCAGTACTTC; CDR3aa: CASNRGPYEQYF
v_gene: TRBV15; j_gene: TRBJ1-5; d_gene: NA; abundance: few; CDR3nt: TGTGCCACCAGCAGAGATCAGGGATCGCCCCAGCATTTT; CDR3aa: CATSRDQGSPQHF
v_gene: TRBV9; j_gene: TRBJ1-2; d_gene: TRBD1; abundance: once; CDR3nt: TGTGCCAGCAGTGGTAGTGGACAGGGCCGTGGCTACACCTTC; CDR3aa: CASSGSGQGRGYTF
v_gene: TRBV19; j_gene: TRBJ2-3; d_gene: TRBD1; abundance: NA; CDR3nt: TGTGCCAGTGGGGACAGGGCCCGGGATACGCAGTATTTT; CDR3aa: CASGDRARDTQYF
v_gene: TRBV5-4; j_gene: TRBJ2-2; d_gene: TRBD2; abundance: NA; CDR3nt: TGTGCCAGCAGCTTATTAGCGGGGGGGCCGGACGGGGAGCTGTTTTTT; CDR3aa: CASSLLAGGPDGELFF